The clone carrying this TCR beta chain was found once. Its target is not known. The entry originates in a study of cytomegalovirus exposure and HLA in healthy donors. Germline values: CDR1 SGHDT, CDR2 YYEEEE. The CDR3 has 17 residues. The V and J ends lost 0 bases and 2 bases, in that order; junction bases with no gene match: 10. The PCR used 60 Vbeta and 13 Jbeta primers. Method: immunoSEQ multiplex PCR; TCRdb's copy keeps in-frame clones and lacks some. The profile covers approximately 190,000 clones, with 80% to 90% appearing a single time and roughly 1.7% taken by the ten largest. Findings and caveats of the study: Researchers left out some V segments, among them TRBV6-2 and TRBV6-3, as indistinguishable. TCR association rates varied by HLA locus in a later analysis, with DRB1 highest and HLA-C lowest.

The rearrangement links TRBV5-6 to TRBJ2-7; 8 bases fit TRBD2. The TCR originated in a man aged 35 to 55 in good health and CMV-seropositive. Sequenced material: PBMCs. CDR3 sequence (DNA): TGTGCCAGCAGCTTGGCGGGGGGGGGCGAGATTACCTACGAGCAGTACTTC. It yields the protein CASSLAGGGEITYEQYF.